This paragraph reports one T cell receptor beta chain. Its antigen is unidentified. This entry belongs to a study of cytomegalovirus exposure and HLA in healthy donors. Study observations and caveats: For most TCR sequences rarity was the rule, although some public TCRs occurred in many donors. Exclusion as indistinguishable affected some V segments, including TRBV6-2 and TRBV6-3. Data from an earlier analysis indicated that most TCR beta V segments were productive either about 90% or about 30% of the time.

PCR used 60 Vbeta primers and 13 Jbeta primers. Clones were read by immunoSEQ multiplex PCR, and TCRdb kept only the in-frame ones, dropping some. The data show about 170,000 clones, 80% to 90% seen once. The CDR3 totals 13 residues. The ends were cut back, 4 bases at V and 5 bases at J, with 9 bases in the middle. From germline, CDR1 is SGHDN and CDR2 FVKESK. The receptor's source is a male donor in good health and CMV-seronegative. The chain recombines TRBV14 with TRBJ2-1, with D unresolved. The sequencing sample was made of PBMCs. CDR3 residues: CASSPRGDNEQFF. CDR3 bases: TGTGCCAGCAGCCCCCGTGGAGACAATGAGCAGTTCTTC.